The clone carrying this T cell receptor (beta chain) showed up just a few times. Its specificity is not known. This sample is part of a study of response to subunit inactivated influenza vaccine. Study observations and caveats: Authors proposed each seasonal influenza vaccination draws in few new T cells.

Each CDR3 protein gets one entry after TCRdb re-called the RT-PCR reads with MiXCR. The table has around 650,000 distinct CDR3 sequences, around 16% seen once. There are 14 residues in the CDR3. Trimming at V came to 5 bases and at J to 4 bases, leaving 1 base not matched to a gene. Germline V gene data show CDR1 as SEHNR and CDR2 as FQNEAQ (reference sequence). Sample: PBMCs from blood, taken 12 days after vaccination. The chain links TRBV7-9 to TRBJ1-6; TRBD1 agrees at 8 bases. The receptor's source is a man in his fifties who received an inactivated influenza vaccine. CDR3 in DNA: TGTGCCAGCAGCGGACAGGGTTATAATTCACCCCTCCACTTT. This codes for CASSGQGYNSPLHF. Full variable domain (missing parts from reference TRBV7-9 and TRBJ1-6): DTGVSQNPRHKITKRGQNVTFRCDPISEHNRLYWYRQTLGQGPEFLTYFQNEAQLEKSRLLSDRFSAERPKGSFSTLEIQRTEQGDSAMYLCASSGQGYNSPLHFGNGTRLTVT.